The present entry profiles one T cell receptor beta chain with its context. Antigen: not known. With V trimmed by 2 bases and J by 4 bases, 6 bases remained unmatched. This CDR3 has 15 amino acids. The V gene's germline CDR1 is SNHLY and CDR2 FYNNEI. The data belong to a study of cytomegalovirus exposure and HLA in healthy donors. Background on the study: Falling in the Caucasian-associated ancestry cluster were 80% to 90% of under 500 genotyped donors. Overall study findings and caveats: Later analysis associated a missense DCLRE1C variant with TCR beta V- and J-gene trimming.

The PCR had 60 Vbeta and 13 Jbeta primers. The protocol was immunoSEQ multiplex PCR, while the TCRdb copy is restricted to in-frame clones and leaves out a portion. The sample lists roughly 200,000 clones, approximately 82% occurring once. Material for sequencing was PBMCs. The sequence was obtained from a woman aged 40 to 55 in good health and CMV-seronegative. V usage is TRBV2 and J usage is TRBJ1-2; 8 bases are a match to TRBD1. The DNA for the CDR3 is TGTGCCAGCAGTGAAAATGGACAGGGTGTCTATGGCTACACCTTC. Translating it yields CASSENGQGVYGYTF. The complete variable domain, with remaining parts taken from reference TRBV2 and TRBJ1-2, reads EPEVTQTPSHQVTQMGQEVILRCVPISNHLYFYWYRQILGQKVEFLVSFYNNEISEKSEIFDDQFSVERPDGSNFTLKIRSTKLEDSAMYFCASSENGQGVYGYTFGSGTRLTVV.